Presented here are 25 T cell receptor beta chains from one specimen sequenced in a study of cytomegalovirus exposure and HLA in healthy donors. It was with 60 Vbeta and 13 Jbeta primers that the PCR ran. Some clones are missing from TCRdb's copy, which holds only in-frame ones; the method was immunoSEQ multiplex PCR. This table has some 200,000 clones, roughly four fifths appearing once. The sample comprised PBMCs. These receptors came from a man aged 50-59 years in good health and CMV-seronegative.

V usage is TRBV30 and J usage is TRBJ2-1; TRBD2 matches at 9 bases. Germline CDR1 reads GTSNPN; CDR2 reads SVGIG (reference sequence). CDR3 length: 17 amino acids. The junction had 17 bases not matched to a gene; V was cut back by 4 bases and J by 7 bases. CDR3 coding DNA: TGTGCCTGGACCCAGGGGGGGACTAGCTTCCTTCGGAATGAGCAGTTCTTC. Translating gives CAWTQGGTSFLRNEQFF.

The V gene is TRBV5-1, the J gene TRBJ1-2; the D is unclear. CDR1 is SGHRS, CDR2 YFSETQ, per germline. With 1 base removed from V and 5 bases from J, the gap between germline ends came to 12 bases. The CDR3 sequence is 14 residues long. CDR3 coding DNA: TGCGCCAGCAGCTTGCAGGCCACTCGTTATGGCTACACCTTC. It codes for CASSLQATRYGYTF.

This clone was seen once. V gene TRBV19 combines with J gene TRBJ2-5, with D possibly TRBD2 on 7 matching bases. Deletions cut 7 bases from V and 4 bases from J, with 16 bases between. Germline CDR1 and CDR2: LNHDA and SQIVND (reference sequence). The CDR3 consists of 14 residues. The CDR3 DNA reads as TGTGCCAGTACCGGGGGGCAACGTGGAGAGACCCAGTACTTC. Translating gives CASTGGQRGETQYF. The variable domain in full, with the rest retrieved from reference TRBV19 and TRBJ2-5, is DGGITQSPKYLFRKEGQNVTLSCEQNLNHDAMYWYRQDPGQGLRLIYYSQIVNDFQKGDIAEGYSVSREKKESFPLTVTSAQKNPTAFYLCASTGGQRGETQYFGPGTRLLVL.

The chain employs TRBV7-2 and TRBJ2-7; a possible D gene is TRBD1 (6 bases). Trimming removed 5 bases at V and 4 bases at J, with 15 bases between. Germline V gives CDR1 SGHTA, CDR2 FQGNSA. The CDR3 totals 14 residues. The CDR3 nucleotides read TGTGCCAGCAGCAACAGGGACACTAATTACGAGCAGTACTTC. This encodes CASSNRDTNYEQYF.

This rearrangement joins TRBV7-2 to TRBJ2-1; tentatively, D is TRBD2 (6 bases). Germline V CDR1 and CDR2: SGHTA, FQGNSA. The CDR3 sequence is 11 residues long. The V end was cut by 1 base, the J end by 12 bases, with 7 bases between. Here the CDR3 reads CASSLDGGQFF. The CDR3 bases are TGTGCCAGCAGCTTAGACGGGGGGCAGTTCTTC.

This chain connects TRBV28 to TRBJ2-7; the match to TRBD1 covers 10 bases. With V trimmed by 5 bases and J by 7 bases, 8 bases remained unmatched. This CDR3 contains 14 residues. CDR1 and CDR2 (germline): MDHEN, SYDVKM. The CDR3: CASSIGTGAREQYF. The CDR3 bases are TGTGCCAGCAGTATAGGGACAGGGGCACGGGAGCAGTACTTC.

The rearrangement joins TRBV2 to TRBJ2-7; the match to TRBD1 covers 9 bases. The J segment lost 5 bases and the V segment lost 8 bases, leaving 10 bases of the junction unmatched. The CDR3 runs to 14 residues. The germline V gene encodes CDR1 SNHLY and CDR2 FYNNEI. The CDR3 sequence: CASRPGQGHHEQYF. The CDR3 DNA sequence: TGTGCCAGCCGACCGGGACAGGGTCACCACGAGCAGTACTTC.

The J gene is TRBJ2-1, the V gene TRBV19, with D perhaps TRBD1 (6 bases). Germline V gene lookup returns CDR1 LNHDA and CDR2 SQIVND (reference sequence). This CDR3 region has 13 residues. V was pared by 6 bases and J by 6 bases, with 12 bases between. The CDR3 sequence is CASRDWDINEQFF. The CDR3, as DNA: TGTGCCAGTAGGGACTGGGACATCAATGAGCAGTTCTTC.

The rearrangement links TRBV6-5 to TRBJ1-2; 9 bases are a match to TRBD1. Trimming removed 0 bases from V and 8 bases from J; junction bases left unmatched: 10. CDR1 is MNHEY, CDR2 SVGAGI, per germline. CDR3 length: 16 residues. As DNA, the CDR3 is TGTGCCAGCAGTTACTCGCCGGGACAGGGAAATTCGGGCTACACCTTC. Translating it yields CASSYSPGQGNSGYTF.

CDR3 loop: CASSSAGGPYEQYF. The CDR3 DNA sequence: TGCGCCAGCAGCTCGGCAGGGGGCCCCTACGAGCAGTACTTC. The V call is TRBV5-1, the J call TRBJ2-7, with 8 bases lining up with TRBD1. J was trimmed by 2 bases and V by 3 bases; bases with no gene match: 4. This CDR3 has 14 residues. Germline-derived CDR1 and CDR2 are SGHRS and YFSETQ.

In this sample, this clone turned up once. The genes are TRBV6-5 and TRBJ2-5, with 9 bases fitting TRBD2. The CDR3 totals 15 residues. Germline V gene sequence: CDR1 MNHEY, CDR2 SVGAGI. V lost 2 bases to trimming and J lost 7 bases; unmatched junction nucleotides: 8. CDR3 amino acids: CASSYEGGRGGTQYF. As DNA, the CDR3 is TGTGCCAGCAGTTACGAGGGCGGGAGGGGGGGGACCCAGTACTTC.

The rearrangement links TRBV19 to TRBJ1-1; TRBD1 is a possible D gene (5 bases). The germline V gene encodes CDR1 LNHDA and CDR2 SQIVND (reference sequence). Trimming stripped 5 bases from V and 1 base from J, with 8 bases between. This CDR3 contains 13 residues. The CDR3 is CASSQDRNTEAFF. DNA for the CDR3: TGTGCCAGTAGTCAAGACAGGAACACTGAAGCTTTCTTT.

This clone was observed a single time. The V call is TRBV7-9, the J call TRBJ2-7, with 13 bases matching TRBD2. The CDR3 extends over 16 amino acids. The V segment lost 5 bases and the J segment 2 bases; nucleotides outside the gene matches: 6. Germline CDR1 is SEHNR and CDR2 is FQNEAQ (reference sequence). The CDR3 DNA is TGTGCCAGCAGCGCCGGGACTAGCGGGGCAACCTACGAGCAGTACTTC. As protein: CASSAGTSGATYEQYF.

CDR3 DNA sequence: TGTGCCACCAGCAGAGGTCAGGGCAACAAAAACATTCAGTACTTC. As protein: CATSRGQGNKNIQYF. V usage is TRBV15 and J usage is TRBJ2-4; D possibly corresponds to TRBD1 (5 bases). The CDR3 is made up of 15 amino acids. Deletions cut 1 base from V and 3 bases from J, with 10 bases between. Per germline, CDR1 LNHNV and CDR2 YYDKDF (reference sequence). Full variable domain (outside the CDR3, taken from reference TRBV15 and TRBJ2-4): DAMVIQNPRYQVTQFGKPVTLSCSQTLNHNVMYWYQQKSSQAPKLLFHYYDKDFNNEADTPDNFQSRRPNTSFCFLDIRSPGLGDTAMYLCATSRGQGNKNIQYFGAGTRLSVL.

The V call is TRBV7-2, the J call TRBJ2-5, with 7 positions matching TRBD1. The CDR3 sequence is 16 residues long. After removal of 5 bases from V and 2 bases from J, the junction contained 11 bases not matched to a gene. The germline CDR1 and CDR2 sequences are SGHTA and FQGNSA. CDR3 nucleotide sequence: TGTGCCAGCAGCCCGAGTACGGGCAGGGGGCAAGAGACCCAGTACTTC. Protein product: CASSPSTGRGQETQYF.

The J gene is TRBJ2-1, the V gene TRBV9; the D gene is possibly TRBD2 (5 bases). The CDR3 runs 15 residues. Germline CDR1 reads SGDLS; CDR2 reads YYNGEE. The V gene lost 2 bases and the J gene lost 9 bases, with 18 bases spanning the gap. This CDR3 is CASSVTNEPEGEQFF. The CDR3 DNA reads TGTGCCAGCAGCGTGACTAACGAACCCGAGGGTGAGCAGTTCTTC.

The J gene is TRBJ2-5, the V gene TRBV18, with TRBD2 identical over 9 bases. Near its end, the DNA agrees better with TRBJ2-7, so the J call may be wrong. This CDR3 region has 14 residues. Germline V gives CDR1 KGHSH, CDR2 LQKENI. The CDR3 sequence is CASSPNPSGNEQYF. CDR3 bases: TGTGCCAGCTCACCAAACCCTAGCGGGAACGAGCAGTACTTC.

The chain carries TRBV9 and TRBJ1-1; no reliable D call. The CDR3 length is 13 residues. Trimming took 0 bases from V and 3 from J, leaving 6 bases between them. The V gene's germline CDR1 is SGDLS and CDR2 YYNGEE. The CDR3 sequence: CASSVGAYTEAFF. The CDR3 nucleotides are TGTGCCAGCAGCGTAGGGGCGTACACTGAAGCTTTCTTT.

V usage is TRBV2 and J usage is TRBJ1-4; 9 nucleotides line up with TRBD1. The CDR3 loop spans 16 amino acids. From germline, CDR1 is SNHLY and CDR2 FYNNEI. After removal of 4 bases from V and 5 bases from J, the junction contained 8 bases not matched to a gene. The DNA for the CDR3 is TGTGCCAGCAGTGGGGGACCGGGACAGGGAAATGAAAAACTGTTTTTT. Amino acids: CASSGGPGQGNEKLFF. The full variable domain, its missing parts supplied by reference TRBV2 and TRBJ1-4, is EPEVTQTPSHQVTQMGQEVILRCVPISNHLYFYWYRQILGQKVEFLVSFYNNEISEKSEIFDDQFSVERPDGSNFTLKIRSTKLEDSAMYFCASSGGPGQGNEKLFFGSGTQLSVL.

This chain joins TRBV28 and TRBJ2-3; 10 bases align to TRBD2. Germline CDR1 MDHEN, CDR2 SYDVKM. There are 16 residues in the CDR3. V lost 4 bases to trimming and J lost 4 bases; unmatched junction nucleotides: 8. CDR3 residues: CASSSLAGGGADTQYF. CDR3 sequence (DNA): TGTGCCAGCAGTTCTTTAGCGGGAGGTGGCGCAGATACGCAGTATTTT.

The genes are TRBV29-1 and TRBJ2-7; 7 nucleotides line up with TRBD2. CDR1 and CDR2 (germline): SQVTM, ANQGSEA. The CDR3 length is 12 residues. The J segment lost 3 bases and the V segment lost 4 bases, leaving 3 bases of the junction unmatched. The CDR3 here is CSVGREFYEQYF. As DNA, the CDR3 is TGCAGCGTTGGGCGGGAGTTCTACGAGCAGTACTTC.

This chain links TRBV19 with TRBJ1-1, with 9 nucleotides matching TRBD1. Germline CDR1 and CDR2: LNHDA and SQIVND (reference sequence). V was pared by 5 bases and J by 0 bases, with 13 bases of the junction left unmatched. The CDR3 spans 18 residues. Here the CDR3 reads CASSLPTGTGFMNTEAFF. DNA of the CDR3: TGTGCCAGTAGTCTACCTACCGGGACAGGGTTTATGAACACTGAAGCTTTCTTT.

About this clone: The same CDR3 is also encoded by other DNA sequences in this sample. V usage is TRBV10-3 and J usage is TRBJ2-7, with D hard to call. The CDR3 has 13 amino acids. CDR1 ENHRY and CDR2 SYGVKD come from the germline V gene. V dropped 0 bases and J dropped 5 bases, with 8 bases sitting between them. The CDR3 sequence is CAISESLGNEQYF. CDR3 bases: TGTGCCATCAGTGAGTCGCTAGGAAACGAGCAGTACTTC.

CDR3 nucleotides: TGTGCCAGCAGCTCCGCAGGGGTGTTTAATTCACCCCTCCACTTT. This sequence encodes CASSSAGVFNSPLHF. This sequence joins TRBV6-5 and TRBJ1-6; a possible D gene is TRBD1 (6 bases). V was trimmed by 6 bases and J by 6 bases, leaving 15 bases between them. CDR3 length equals 15 residues. CDR1 and CDR2 from the germline V gene are MNHEY and SVGAGI.

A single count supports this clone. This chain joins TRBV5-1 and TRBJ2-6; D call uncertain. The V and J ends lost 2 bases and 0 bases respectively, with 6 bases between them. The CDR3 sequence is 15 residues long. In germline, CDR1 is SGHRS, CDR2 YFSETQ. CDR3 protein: CASSLPSSGANVLTF. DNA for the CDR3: TGCGCCAGCAGCTTACCCAGCTCTGGGGCCAACGTCCTGACTTTC.